This is a list of T cell receptor beta chains from one sample in a study of blood T cell repertoires in COVID-19. Assay used: immunoSEQ multiplex PCR; TCRdb lists only in-frame clones, some missing. Among fewer than 200,000 clones, 74% were seen once, and the ten largest hold 3%. The sample consisted of peripheral blood. Source of these receptors: a woman aged 80 or older with acute or convalescent COVID-19. The CDR3 runs from the conserved cysteine through the conserved F or W. A D gene is named only where the DNA matches it firmly. Size is omitted from some rows. Given values are once, few, many or a class for expanded clones.

D gene | clone size | J gene | V gene | CDR3 DNA | CDR3 protein
TRBD1 | few | TRBJ2-5 | TRBV7-9 | TGTGCCAGCAGCTGGGGACAGGGTTCGGGAACCCAGTACTTC | CASSWGQGSGTQYF
TRBD1 | . | TRBJ2-4 | TRBV28 | TGTGCCAGCAGTTCTGGACAGGGGCTAGCCAAAAACATTCAGTACTTC | CASSSGQGLAKNIQYF
TRBD1 | once | TRBJ2-7 | TRBV27 | TGTGCCAGCAGTTCGAGGACAGGATCTTCCTACGAGCAGTACTTC | CASSSRTGSSYEQYF
TRBD2 | . | TRBJ2-7 | TRBV7-2 | TGTGCCAGCAGCCTTAGAACTAGCGCCTCCTACGAGCAGTACTTC | CASSLRTSASYEQYF
. | few | TRBJ2-7 | TRBV11-2 | TGTGCCAGCAGCCGGGCGGCAGGGACCTACGAGCAGTACTTC | CASSRAAGTYEQYF
TRBD1 | . | TRBJ2-7 | TRBV4-3 | TGCGCCAGCAGCCAATTCGCCTTGACAGGGCTGACCGAGCAGTACTTC | CASSQFALTGLTEQYF
. | few | TRBJ2-7 | TRBV10-3 | TGTGCCATCAGTGATGAGAGAGGGGCAGGGGACGAGCAGTACTTC | CAISDERGAGDEQYF
TRBD2 | few | TRBJ2-1 | TRBV7-2 | TGTGCCAGCAGCTTAGTAGCTAGCGGGGAGATGAATGAGCAGTTCTTC | CASSLVASGEMNEQFF
TRBD2 | . | TRBJ2-5 | TRBV6-4 | TGTGCCAGCAGTGAGAGCGGGAGGGCCTTGGAGACCCAGTACTTC | CASSESGRALETQYF
. | . | TRBJ1-1 | TRBV10-3 | TGTGCCATCACGCGGGGAATGAACACTGAAGCTTTCTTT | CAITRGMNTEAFF
. | . | TRBJ2-5 | TRBV2 | TGTGCCAGCAGGAGAGGACTTTCAGAGACCCAGTACTTC | CASRRGLSETQYF
. | . | TRBJ2-1 | TRBV18 | TGTGCCAGCTCACGTTTAAACTACAATGAGCAGTTCTTC | CASSRLNYNEQFF
. | many | TRBJ2-7 | TRBV19 | TGTGCCAGTAGTGGGCGGAGGGCCGGCAACTACGAGCAGTACTTC | CASSGRRAGNYEQYF
. | once | TRBJ1-2 | TRBV9 | TGTGCCAGCAGCGTGGGACTCGAAGGCGGCGGCTACACCTTC | CASSVGLEGGGYTF
TRBD1 | . | TRBJ1-2 | TRBV11-2 | TGTGCCAGCAGCCTGGGGCAGGGGGCCTGGGGCTACACCTTC | CASSLGQGAWGYTF
. | . | TRBJ1-1 | TRBV27 | TGTGCCAGCAGTCTAACAGGAGACACTGAAGCTTTCTTT | CASSLTGDTEAFF
TRBD2 | . | TRBJ2-1 | TRBV29-1 | TGCAGCGCTGCGCGGGGGAATGAGCAGTTCTTC | CSAARGNEQFF
. | . | TRBJ1-1 | TRBV5-1 | TGCGCCAGCAGCTTCCAGGAGGGGAACACTGAAGCTTTCTTT | CASSFQEGNTEAFF
TRBD1 | . | TRBJ2-4 | TRBV19 | TGTGCCAGTAGTACTTCAGCCGGGACAGGGGTGAACATTCAGTACTTC | CASSTSAGTGVNIQYF
. | . | TRBJ1-1 | TRBV19 | TGTGCCAGTTCAGACAGGAGGAACACTGAAGCTTTCTTT | CASSDRRNTEAFF
TRBD1 | . | TRBJ2-3 | TRBV14 | TGTGCCAGCAACCCGGGACAGGGTGGCACAGATACGCAGTATTTT | CASNPGQGGTDTQYF
. | . | TRBJ1-6 | TRBV7-2 | TGTGCCAGCAGCCCCCGGACAGTCGGATCACCCCTCCACTTT | CASSPRTVGSPLHF
. | . | TRBJ1-6 | TRBV30 | TGTGCCTGGGGCGCGGGGCCCGGATCACCCCTCCACTTT | CAWGAGPGSPLHF
. | . | TRBJ1-4 | TRBV7-2 | TGTGCCAGCAGCTTAGGCAGGGCTGAAAAACTGTTTTTT | CASSLGRAEKLFF
. | . | TRBJ2-7 | TRBV2 | TGTGCCAGTGCAGGTATGACGTACGAGCAGTACTTC | CASAGMTYEQYF
. | once | TRBJ1-3 | TRBV30 | TGTGCCTGGAGTTTAAACTCTGGAAACACCATATATTTT | CAWSLNSGNTIYF
. | . | TRBJ1-1 | TRBV30 | TGTGCCTGGGAACAGGGTCTGAACACTGAAGCTTTCTTT | CAWEQGLNTEAFF
. | once | TRBJ1-5 | TRBV5-1 | TGCGCCAGCAGCTTGGGGCACAGCAATCAGCCCCAGCATTTT | CASSLGHSNQPQHF
. | . | TRBJ2-5 | TRBV5-1 | TGCGCCAGCAGTGCGGATACGCGGGAGACCCAGTACTTC | CASSADTRETQYF
TRBD1 | . | TRBJ1-5 | TRBV6-2/TRBV6-3 | TGTGCCAGCAGCCCCCAGGGGGGCAATCAGCCCCAGCATTTT | CASSPQGGNQPQHF
TRBD2 | . | TRBJ2-7 | TRBV7-9 | TGTGCCAGCAGCTATAGGAGCGGGAGCTCCTACGAGCAGTACTTC | CASSYRSGSSYEQYF
. | . | TRBJ1-6 | TRBV20-1 | TGCAGTGCTAGTTCACTCGATTCACCCCTCCACTTT | CSASSLDSPLHF
. | . | TRBJ1-1 | TRBV5-1 | TGCGGCGGGGGCGCCACTGAAGCTTTCTTT | CGGGATEAFF
. | few | TRBJ1-3 | TRBV11-2 | TGTGCCAGCAGCACACAGGGTAGCTCTGGAAACACCATATATTTT | CASSTQGSSGNTIYF
. | few | TRBJ1-4 | TRBV5-1 | TGCGCCAGCAGCTCCGGGTGGGGGGAAACTAATGAAAAACTGTTTTTT | CASSSGWGETNEKLFF
. | . | TRBJ2-7 | TRBV2 | TGTGCCAGCAGTGCGAGACCGGGCTACGAGCAGTACTTC | CASSARPGYEQYF
. | . | TRBJ1-5 | TRBV5-8 | TGTGCCAGCAGCTTGCGGTCTCAGCCCCAGCATTTT | CASSLRSQPQHF
TRBD1 | . | TRBJ2-2 | TRBV5-1 | TGCGCCAGCAGCCGACAGGGGTCGGACACCGGGGAGCTGTTTTTT | CASSRQGSDTGELFF
TRBD1 | . | TRBJ1-2 | TRBV4-2 | TGTGCCAGCAGCCCGGTACAGGGGCCCAACTATGGCTACACCTTC | CASSPVQGPNYGYTF
. | . | TRBJ1-3 | TRBV6-2/TRBV6-3 | TGTGCCAGCAGTTCGGTATCACAGGGCTCTGGAAGCACCATATATTTT | CASSSVSQGSGSTIYF
TRBD1 | . | TRBJ1-5 | TRBV24-1 | TGTGCCACCAGTGACTCCCAGGGGGCTAGCAATCAGCCCCAGCATTTT | CATSDSQGASNQPQHF
TRBD1 | . | TRBJ2-5 | TRBV10-3 | TGTGCCATCAGCGACAGGGGTGCCGAGACCCAGTACTTC | CAISDRGAETQYF
TRBD1 | once | TRBJ2-7 | TRBV6-1 | TGTGCCAGCAGTGAAGGGGGGACAGGGTCCTTGGAGCAGTACTTC | CASSEGGTGSLEQYF
TRBD2 | . | TRBJ2-7 | TRBV10-3 | TGTGCCATCAGTGAGTCAGAGGGAGGGTACTCCTACGAGCAGTACTTC | CAISESEGGYSYEQYF
. | . | TRBJ2-5 | TRBV11-2 | TGTGCCAGCAGCTTTACGGGAGAGCAAGAGACCCAGTACTTC | CASSFTGEQETQYF
TRBD2 | . | TRBJ2-3 | TRBV28 | TGTGCCAGCAGTCCTAGCGGGAGAAGCACAGATACGCAGTATTTT | CASSPSGRSTDTQYF
TRBD1 | once | TRBJ2-5 | TRBV19 | TGTGCCAGTACCGACACCGGGACAGGGCTAGAGACCCAGTACTTC | CASTDTGTGLETQYF